These 19 T cell receptor beta chains share one sample of origin, sequenced in a study of monozygotic twins with inflammatory bowel disease. TCRdb derives one entry per CDR3 protein from the 5' RACE reads, leaving out DNA. Its table lists 400,000 to 500,000 distinct CDR3 sequences. The sample comprised blood. These receptors all stem from a human donor with ulcerative colitis or Crohn's disease, or a healthy co-twin of an affected twin (not recorded which).

The V and J genes are TRBV20-1 and TRBJ2-5. The CDR3 spans 12 residues. Germline assignment: CDR1 DFQATT and CDR2 SNEGSKA (reference sequence). The CDR3 loop reads CSASLQSETQYF.

This chain connects TRBV7-2 to TRBJ1-5; TCRdb reports TRBD1, a call that lacks DNA to check it against. The germline V gene has CDR1 SGHTA and CDR2 FQGNSA. This CDR3 spans 12 amino acids. The CDR3 protein is CASNTGAQPQHF.

The chain couples TRBV5-6 to TRBJ1-2. The CDR3 consists of 14 residues. Germline CDR1 is SGHDT and CDR2 is YYEEEE. This chain's CDR3 is CASSGMGLLRGYTF.

V and J are TRBV4-2 and TRBJ2-5. Germline CDR1 reads LGHNA; CDR2 reads YNFKEQ. This CDR3 comprises 15 residues. CDR3 sequence reads: CASSQVVQEQETQYF.

The chain couples TRBV27 to TRBJ2-3; the TRBD2 assignment by TCRdb is unverifiable without DNA. This CDR3 contains 15 residues. Germline loops: CDR1 MNHEY, CDR2 SMNVEV (reference sequence). The CDR3 protein is CASSSGLANTDTQYF.

V usage is TRBV20-1 and J usage is TRBJ2-1; the D call of TRBD1 rests on TCRdb alone, since no DNA is present to check it. The CDR3 sequence is 13 residues long. Per the germline V gene, CDR1 is DFQATT and CDR2 is SNEGSKA (reference sequence). The CDR3: CSARSTGKNEQFF.

The rearrangement uses TRBV29-1 and TRBJ1-2; the TCRdb D gene call, TRBD1, has no DNA to confirm it. Germline CDR1 is SQVTM and CDR2 is ANQGSEA. There are 13 residues in the CDR3. CDR3 in amino acids: CSVVGASYYGYTF. The full variable domain, rest sourced from reference TRBV29-1 and TRBJ1-2, is SAVISQKPSRDICQRGTSLTIQCQVDSQVTMMFWYRQQPGQSLTLIATANQGSEATYESGFVIDKFPISRPNLTFSTLTVSNMSPEDSSIYLCSVVGASYYGYTFGSGTRLTVV.

This chain's CDR3 is CASIPRWREGRETQYF. J is TRBJ2-5 and V is TRBV6-2 or TRBV6-3; TCRdb returns TRBD2, unconfirmable since there is no DNA. Germline CDR1 MNHEY, CDR2 SVGEGT. The CDR3 runs 16 residues.

The gene calls are TRBV7-2 and TRBJ2-7; TCRdb names TRBD1, which stays unverified in the absence of DNA. This CDR3 contains 15 residues. CDR1 SGHTA and CDR2 FQGNSA come from the germline V gene. The CDR3 protein is CASSLEDRLPYEQYF.

This chain connects TRBV5-1 to TRBJ2-7; TCRdb outputs TRBD1, but without DNA this stays unchecked. The germline CDR1 and CDR2 sequences are SGHRS and YFSETQ. CDR3 length: 14 amino acids. The CDR3 loop is CASSLGQGPSEQYF.

V gene TRBV24-1 combines with J gene TRBJ2-7; the TCRdb D gene call, TRBD2, has no DNA to confirm it. The CDR3 is 13 residues long. Looked up from germline, CDR1 is KGHDR and CDR2 is SFDVKD. CDR3 sequence reads: CATSAGGAYEQYF.

The V and J genes are TRBV11-3 and TRBJ2-3; TCRdb's assignment of TRBD2 cannot be checked, as there is no DNA. Germline V gene data show CDR1 as SGHNT and CDR2 as YENEEA. The CDR3 length is 17 residues. CDR3 loop: CASSPGTSGTSTDTQYF.

The V call is TRBV12-3 or TRBV12-4, the J call TRBJ1-6. The CDR3 totals 14 residues. CDR3 sequence reads: CASSLKGHNSPLHF.

CDR3 sequence: CASSGGTSARYSTDTQYF. The chain links TRBV12-3 or TRBV12-4 to TRBJ2-3; TCRdb designates TRBD2, a call that cannot be tested without DNA. The CDR3 loop spans 18 amino acids.

The genes are TRBV5-4 and TRBJ2-2; the TRBD2 assignment by TCRdb is unverifiable without DNA. The CDR3 covers 16 residues. Germline CDR1 reads SGHNT; CDR2 reads YYREEE (reference sequence). CDR3 protein: CASSNISGSNTGELFF.

V and J are TRBV5-4 and TRBJ2-5; without DNA, the TCRdb call of TRBD1 cannot be checked. The CDR3 loop spans 12 amino acids. Germline V gives CDR1 SGHNT, CDR2 YYREEE (reference sequence). The CDR3 here is CASSFRGETQYF.

The CDR3 reads CASTGGVPYEQYF. J is TRBJ2-7 and V is TRBV6-5; the D call of TRBD2 rests on TCRdb alone, since no DNA is present to check it. Germline V gene data show CDR1 as MNHEY and CDR2 as SVGAGI. The CDR3 is made up of 13 amino acids.

This sequence joins TRBV24-1 and TRBJ2-1; TCRdb's D gene call, TRBD1, goes unchecked for lack of DNA. The CDR3 runs 14 residues. Germline CDR1 reads KGHDR; CDR2 reads SFDVKD. The CDR3 sequence: CATSDFFSGNEQFF.

V is TRBV15 and J is TRBJ2-5; lacking DNA, the TRBD1 call made by TCRdb goes unchecked. Germline CDR1 LNHNV, CDR2 YYDKDF (reference sequence). CDR3 size: 14 residues. The CDR3 is CATSGTGGLETQYF. The full variable domain, completed using reference TRBV15 and TRBJ2-5, is DAMVIQNPRYQVTQFGKPVTLSCSQTLNHNVMYWYQQKSSQAPKLLFHYYDKDFNNEADTPDNFQSRRPNTSFCFLDIRSPGLGDTAMYLCATSGTGGLETQYFGPGTRLLVL.